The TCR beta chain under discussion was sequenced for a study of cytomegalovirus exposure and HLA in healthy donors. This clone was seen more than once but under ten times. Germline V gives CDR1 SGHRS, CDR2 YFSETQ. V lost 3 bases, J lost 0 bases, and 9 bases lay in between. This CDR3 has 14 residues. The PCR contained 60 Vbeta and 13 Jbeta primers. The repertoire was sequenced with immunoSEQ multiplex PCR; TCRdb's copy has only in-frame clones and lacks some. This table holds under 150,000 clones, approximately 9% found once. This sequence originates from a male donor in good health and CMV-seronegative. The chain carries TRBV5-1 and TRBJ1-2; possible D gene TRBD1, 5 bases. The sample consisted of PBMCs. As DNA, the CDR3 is TGCGCCAGCAGCTCAGGGATCGCTAACTATGGCTACACCTTC. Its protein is CASSSGIANYGYTF.